The T cell receptor beta chain described here comes from a study of cytomegalovirus exposure and HLA in healthy donors. About this clone: The antigen is not known.

Germline values: CDR1 KGHSH, CDR2 LQKENI. V trimming: 6 bases; J trimming: 5 bases; junction bases outside the gene matches: 10. The CDR3 sequence is 15 residues long. Study-wide points: In an earlier analysis, productive rearrangement rates for most beta V segments clustered near 87% or 30%. CMV serostatus was the only recorded immune exposure for donors. Most TCR sequences were seen very rarely across donors, but some public TCRs occurred in many. The authors later linked a missense DCLRE1C variant to TCR beta V- and J-gene trimming.

The PCR ran on 60 Vbeta and 13 Jbeta primers. Some clones are missing from TCRdb's copy, which holds only in-frame ones; the method was immunoSEQ multiplex PCR. The data hold tens of thousands of clones, with about 82% observed a single time. Material for sequencing was PBMCs. The chain employs TRBV18 and TRBJ2-1; 7 bases align to TRBD2. This clonotype was obtained from a man younger than 40 in good health and CMV-seronegative. As DNA, the CDR3 is TGTGCCAGCTCCCTTGGCGCTAGCGGAAACAATGAGCAGTTCTTC. This sequence encodes CASSLGASGNNEQFF. Variable domain in full (rest from reference TRBV18 and TRBJ2-1): NAGVMQNPRHLVRRRGQEARLRCSPMKGHSHVYWYRQLPEEGLKFMVYLQKENIIDESGMPKERFSAEFPKEGPSILRIQQVVRGDSAAYFCASSLGASGNNEQFFGPGTRLTVL.